Sequencing of this TCR beta chain was carried out in a study of shared clonotypes between healthy human individuals. Data came from immunoSEQ multiplex PCR; TCRdb stores just in-frame clones and leaves some out. The top ten clones hold approximately 0.44% of a sample with roughly 1,500,000 clones, approximately 98% of them seen once. Germline CDR1 SGHRS, CDR2 YFSETQ. Trimming removed 5 bases from V and 1 base from J, with 9 bases in between. The CDR3 sequence is 13 residues long. The sample comprised naive CD4+ T cells sorted from blood. The subset is: CD45RA+ positively selected. This chain connects TRBV5-1 to TRBJ2-5; D ambiguous. This clonotype originated in a man aged 25-45 years in good health. Here the CDR3 DNA reads TGCGCCAGCAGGCCGGCAAGCCAAGAGACCCAGTACTTC. This encodes CASRPASQETQYF.